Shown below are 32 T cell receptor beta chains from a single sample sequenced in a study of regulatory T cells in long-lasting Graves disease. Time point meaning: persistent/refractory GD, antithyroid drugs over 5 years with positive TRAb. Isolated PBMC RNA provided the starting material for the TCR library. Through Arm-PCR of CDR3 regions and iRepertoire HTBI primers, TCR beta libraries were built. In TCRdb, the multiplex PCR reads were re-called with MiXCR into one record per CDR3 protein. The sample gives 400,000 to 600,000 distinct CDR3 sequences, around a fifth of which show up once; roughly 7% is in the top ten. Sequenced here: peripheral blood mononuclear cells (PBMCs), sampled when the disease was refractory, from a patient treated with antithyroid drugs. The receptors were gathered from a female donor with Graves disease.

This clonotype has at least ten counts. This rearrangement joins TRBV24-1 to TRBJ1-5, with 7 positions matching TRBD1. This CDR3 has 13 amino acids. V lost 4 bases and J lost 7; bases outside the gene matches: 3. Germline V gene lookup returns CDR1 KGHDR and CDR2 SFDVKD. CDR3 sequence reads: CATSDRGSQPQHF. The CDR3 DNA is TGTGCCACCAGTGACAGGGGGAGCCAGCCCCAGCATTTT.

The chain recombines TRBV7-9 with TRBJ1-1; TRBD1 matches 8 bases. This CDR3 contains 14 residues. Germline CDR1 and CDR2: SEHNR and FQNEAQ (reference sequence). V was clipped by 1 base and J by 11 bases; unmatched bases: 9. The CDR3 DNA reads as TGTGCCAGCAGCTTAGTCGTCGGACAGGGCGTTGCTTTCTTT. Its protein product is CASSLVVGQGVAFF.

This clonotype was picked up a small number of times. The CDR3 coding sequence is TGTGCCAGCAGTCTCGGACAGGGTATTAATTCACCCCTCCACTTT. Amino acid sequence: CASSLGQGINSPLHF. The chain recombines TRBV6-2 or TRBV6-3 with TRBJ1-6, with 8 bases identical to TRBD1. Trimming cost V 5 bases and J 6 bases; bases outside gene matches: 6. There are 15 residues in the CDR3. Germline V gives CDR1 MNHEY, CDR2 SVGEGT.

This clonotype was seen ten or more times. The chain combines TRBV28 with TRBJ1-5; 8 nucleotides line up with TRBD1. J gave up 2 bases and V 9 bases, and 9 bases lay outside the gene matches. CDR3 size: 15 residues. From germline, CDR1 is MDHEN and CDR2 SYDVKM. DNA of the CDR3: TGTGCCAGTTGGGAAGGACAGGGCCGCAATCAGCCCCAGCATTTT. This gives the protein CASWEGQGRNQPQHF. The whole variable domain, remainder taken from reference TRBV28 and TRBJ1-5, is DVKVTQSSRYLVKRTGEKVFLECVQDMDHENMFWYRQDPGLGLRLIYFSYDVKMKEKGDIPEGYSVSREKKERFSLILESASTNQTSMYLCASWEGQGRNQPQHFGDGTRLSIL.

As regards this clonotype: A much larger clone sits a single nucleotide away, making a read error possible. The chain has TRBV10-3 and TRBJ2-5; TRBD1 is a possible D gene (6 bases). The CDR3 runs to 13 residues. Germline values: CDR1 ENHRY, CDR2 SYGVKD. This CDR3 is CAISDRQDTPQHF. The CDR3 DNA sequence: TGTGCCATCAGTGATCGACAGGACACCCCCCAGCACTTC.

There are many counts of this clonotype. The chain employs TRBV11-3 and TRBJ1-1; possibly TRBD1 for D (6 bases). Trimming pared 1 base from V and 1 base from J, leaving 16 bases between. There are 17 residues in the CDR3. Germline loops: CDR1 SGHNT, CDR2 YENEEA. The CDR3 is CASSLVGAVEGNTEAFF. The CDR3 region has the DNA TGTGCCAGCAGCTTAGTGGGGGCAGTGGAGGGGAACACTGAAGCTTTCTTT.

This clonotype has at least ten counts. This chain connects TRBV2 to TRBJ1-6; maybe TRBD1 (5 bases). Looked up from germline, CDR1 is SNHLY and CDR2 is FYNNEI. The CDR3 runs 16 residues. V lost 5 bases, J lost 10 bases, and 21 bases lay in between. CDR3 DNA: TGTGCCAGCAGTACTGACAGCGCACTAACGGGATCACCCCTCCACTTT. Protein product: CASSTDSALTGSPLHF. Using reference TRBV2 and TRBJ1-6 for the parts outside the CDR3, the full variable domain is EPEVTQTPSHQVTQMGQEVILRCVPISNHLYFYWYRQILGQKVEFLVSFYNNEISEKSEIFDDQFSVERPDGSNFTLKIRSTKLEDSAMYFCASSTDSALTGSPLHFGNGTRLTVT.

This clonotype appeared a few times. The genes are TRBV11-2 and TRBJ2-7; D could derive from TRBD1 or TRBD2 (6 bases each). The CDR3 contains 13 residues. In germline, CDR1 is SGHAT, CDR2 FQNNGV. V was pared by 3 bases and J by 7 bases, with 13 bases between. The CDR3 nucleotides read TGTGCCAGCAGCTTCCGGGGGCTGGAGGAGCAGTACTTC. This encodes CASSFRGLEEQYF.

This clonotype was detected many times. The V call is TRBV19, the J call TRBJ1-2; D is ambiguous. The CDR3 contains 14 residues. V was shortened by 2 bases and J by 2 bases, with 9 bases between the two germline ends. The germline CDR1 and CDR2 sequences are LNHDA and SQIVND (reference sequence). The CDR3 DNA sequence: TGTGCCAGTAGTATATCGCGAGGCAACTATGGCTACACCTTC. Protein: CASSISRGNYGYTF.

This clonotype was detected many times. As DNA, the CDR3 is TGTGCCAGCGTTGTATTAGCGGAGCAAGAGACCCAGTACTTC. It yields the protein CASVVLAEQETQYF. The rearrangement joins TRBV7-9 to TRBJ2-5, with a possible D match to TRBD2 (6 bases). V was trimmed by 8 bases and J by 2 bases, leaving 15 bases between them. This CDR3 is 14 amino acids long. CDR1 and CDR2 from the germline V gene are SEHNR and FQNEAQ (reference sequence).

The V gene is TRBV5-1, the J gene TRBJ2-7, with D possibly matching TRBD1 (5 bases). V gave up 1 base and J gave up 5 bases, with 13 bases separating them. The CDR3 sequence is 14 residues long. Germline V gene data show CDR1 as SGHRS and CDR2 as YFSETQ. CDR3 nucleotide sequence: TGCGCCAGCAGCTTGTGGCAGGGCGGCCACGAGCAGTACTTC. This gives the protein CASSLWQGGHEQYF.

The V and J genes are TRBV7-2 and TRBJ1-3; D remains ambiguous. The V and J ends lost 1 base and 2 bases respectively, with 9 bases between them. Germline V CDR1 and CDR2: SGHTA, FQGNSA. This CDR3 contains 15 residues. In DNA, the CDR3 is TGTGCCAGCAGCTTAGGTCCGCCGGCTGGAAACACCATATATTTT. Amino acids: CASSLGPPAGNTIYF.

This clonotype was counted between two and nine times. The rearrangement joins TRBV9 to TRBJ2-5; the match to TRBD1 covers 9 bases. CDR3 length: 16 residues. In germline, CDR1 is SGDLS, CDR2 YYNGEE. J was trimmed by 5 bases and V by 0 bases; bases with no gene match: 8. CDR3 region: CASSVEGQGGWETQYF. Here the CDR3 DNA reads TGTGCCAGCAGCGTAGAGGGACAGGGCGGTTGGGAGACCCAGTACTTC.

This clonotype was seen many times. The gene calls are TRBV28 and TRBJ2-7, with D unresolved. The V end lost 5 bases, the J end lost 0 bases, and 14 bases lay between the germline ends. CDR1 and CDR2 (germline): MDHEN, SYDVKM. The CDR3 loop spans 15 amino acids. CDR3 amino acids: CASSPYTASSYEQYF. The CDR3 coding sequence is TGTGCCAGCAGTCCCTACACGGCAAGCTCCTACGAGCAGTACTTC.

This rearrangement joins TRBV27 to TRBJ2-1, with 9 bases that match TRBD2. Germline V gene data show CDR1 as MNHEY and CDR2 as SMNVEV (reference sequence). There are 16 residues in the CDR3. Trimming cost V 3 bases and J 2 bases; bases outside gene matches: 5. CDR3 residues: CASSLDSGSAYNEQFF. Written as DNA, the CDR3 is TGTGCCAGCAGTTTGGATAGCGGGAGTGCCTACAATGAGCAGTTCTTC.

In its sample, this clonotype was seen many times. The CDR3 here is CSASTGFNQPQHF. The CDR3 bases are TGCAGTGCTAGCACAGGGTTCAATCAGCCCCAGCATTTT. This sequence joins TRBV20-1 and TRBJ1-5, with TRBD1 as a possible D gene (6 bases). This CDR3 has 13 amino acids. Trimming cost V 3 bases and J 3 bases, with 9 bases left between them. From germline, CDR1 is DFQATT and CDR2 SNEGSKA (reference sequence).

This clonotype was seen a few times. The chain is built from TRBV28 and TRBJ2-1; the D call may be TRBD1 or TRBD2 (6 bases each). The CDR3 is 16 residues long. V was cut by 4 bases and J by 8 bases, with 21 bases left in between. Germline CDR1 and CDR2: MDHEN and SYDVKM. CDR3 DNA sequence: TGTGCCAGCAGTTCACCGGGGGCGGGTGTTACCCATGAGCAGTTCTTC. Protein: CASSSPGAGVTHEQFF.

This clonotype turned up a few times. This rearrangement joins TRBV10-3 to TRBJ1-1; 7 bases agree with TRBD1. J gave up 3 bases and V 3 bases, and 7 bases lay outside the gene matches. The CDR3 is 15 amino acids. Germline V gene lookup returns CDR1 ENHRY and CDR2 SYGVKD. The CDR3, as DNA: TGTGCCATCAGTGACAGAGGGGGCCGAGACACTGAAGCTTTCTTT. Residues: CAISDRGGRDTEAFF.

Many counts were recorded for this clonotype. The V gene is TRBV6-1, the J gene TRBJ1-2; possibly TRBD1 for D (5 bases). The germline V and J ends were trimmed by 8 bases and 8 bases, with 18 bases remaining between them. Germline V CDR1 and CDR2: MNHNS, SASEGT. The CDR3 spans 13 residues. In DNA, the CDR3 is TGTGCCAGCTCCCCGAGGGGATGGGACGGCTACACCTTC. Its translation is CASSPRGWDGYTF.

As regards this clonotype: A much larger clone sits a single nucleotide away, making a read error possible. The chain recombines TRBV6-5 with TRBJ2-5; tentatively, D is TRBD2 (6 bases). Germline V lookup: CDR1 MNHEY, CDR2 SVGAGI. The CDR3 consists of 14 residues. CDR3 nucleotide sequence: TGTGCCAGCAGTTACTCATGGAGGGAAGAGGCCCAGTACTTC. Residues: CASSYSWREEAQYF.

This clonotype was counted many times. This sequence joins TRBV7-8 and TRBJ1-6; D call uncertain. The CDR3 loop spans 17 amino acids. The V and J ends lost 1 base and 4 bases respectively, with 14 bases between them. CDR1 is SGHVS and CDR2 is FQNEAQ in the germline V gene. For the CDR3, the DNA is TGTGCCAGCAGCTTAGATTCCCTTGGAGGGTATAATTCACCCCTCCACTTT. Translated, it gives CASSLDSLGGYNSPLHF.

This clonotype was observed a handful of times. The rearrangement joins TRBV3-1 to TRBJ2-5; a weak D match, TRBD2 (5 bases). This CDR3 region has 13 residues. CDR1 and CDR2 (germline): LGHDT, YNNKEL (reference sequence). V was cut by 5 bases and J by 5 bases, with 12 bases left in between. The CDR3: CASSRENSETQYF. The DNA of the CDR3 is TGTGCCAGCAGCAGGGAGAATTCGGAGACCCAGTACTTC.

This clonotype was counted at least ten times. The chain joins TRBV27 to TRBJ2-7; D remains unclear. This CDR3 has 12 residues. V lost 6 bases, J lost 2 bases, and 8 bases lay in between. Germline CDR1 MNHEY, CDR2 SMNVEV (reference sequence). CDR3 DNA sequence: TGTGCCAGCAGCGACCTAACCTACGAGCAGTACTTC. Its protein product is CASSDLTYEQYF.

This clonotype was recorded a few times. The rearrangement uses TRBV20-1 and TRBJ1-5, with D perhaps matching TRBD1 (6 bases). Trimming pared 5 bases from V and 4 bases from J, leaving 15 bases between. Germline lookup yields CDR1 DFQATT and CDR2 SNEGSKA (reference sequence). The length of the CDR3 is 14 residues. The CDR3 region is CSAHDRLPNQPQHF. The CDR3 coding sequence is TGCAGTGCTCATGACAGGTTACCTAATCAGCCCCAGCATTTT.

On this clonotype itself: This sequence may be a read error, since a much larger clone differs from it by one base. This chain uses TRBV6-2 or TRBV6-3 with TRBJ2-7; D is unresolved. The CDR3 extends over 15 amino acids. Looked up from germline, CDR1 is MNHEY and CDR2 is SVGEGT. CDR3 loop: CANSSRATTFYEQYF. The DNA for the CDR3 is TGTGCCAACAGTTCCCGAGCGACAACTTTCTACGAGCAGTACTTC.

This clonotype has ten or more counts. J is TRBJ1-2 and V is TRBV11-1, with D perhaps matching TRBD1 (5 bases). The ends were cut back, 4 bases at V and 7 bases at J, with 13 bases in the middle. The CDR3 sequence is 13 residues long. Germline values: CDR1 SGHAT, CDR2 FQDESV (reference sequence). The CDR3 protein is CASSSGYGGGYTF. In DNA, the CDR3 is TGTGCCAGCAGCTCCGGGTACGGGGGTGGCTACACCTTC.

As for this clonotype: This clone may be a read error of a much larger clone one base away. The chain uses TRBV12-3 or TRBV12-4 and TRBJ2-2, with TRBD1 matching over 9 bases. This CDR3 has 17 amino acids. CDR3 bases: TGTGCCAGCAGTTTGAACAGGGGGCCACGAAACACCTGGGAGCTGTTTTTT. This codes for CASSLNRGPRNTWELFF.

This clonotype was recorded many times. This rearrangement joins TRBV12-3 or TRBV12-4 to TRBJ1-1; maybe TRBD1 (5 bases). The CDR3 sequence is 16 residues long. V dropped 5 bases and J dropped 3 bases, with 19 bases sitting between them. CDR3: CASSAAWGSLHTEAFF. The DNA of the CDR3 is TGTGCCAGCAGTGCTGCCTGGGGGTCCCTGCACACTGAAGCTTTCTTT.

The DNA of the CDR3 is TGTGCCAGCAGCCATGACTCGACAGGGGTCACCGGGGAGCTGTTTTTT. Translated: CASSHDSTGVTGELFF. The V call is TRBV7-3, the J call TRBJ2-2, with 8 bases lining up with TRBD1. V lost 5 bases, J lost 4 bases, and 9 bases stayed unmatched. Germline V CDR1 and CDR2: SGHTA, FQGTGA. The length of the CDR3 is 16 residues.

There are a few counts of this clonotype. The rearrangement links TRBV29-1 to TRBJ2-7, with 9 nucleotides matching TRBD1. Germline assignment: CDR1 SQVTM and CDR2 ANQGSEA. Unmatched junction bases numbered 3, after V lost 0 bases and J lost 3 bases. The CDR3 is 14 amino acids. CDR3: CSVEDRTGVYEQYF. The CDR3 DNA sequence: TGCAGCGTTGAAGATCGGACAGGGGTCTACGAGCAGTACTTC.

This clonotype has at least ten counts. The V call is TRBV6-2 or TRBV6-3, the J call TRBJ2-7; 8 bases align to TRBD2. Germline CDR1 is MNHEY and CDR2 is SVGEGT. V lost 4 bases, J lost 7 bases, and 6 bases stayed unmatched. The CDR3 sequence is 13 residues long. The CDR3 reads CASSFGLAEEQYF. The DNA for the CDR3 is TGTGCCAGCAGTTTTGGACTAGCAGAGGAGCAGTACTTC.

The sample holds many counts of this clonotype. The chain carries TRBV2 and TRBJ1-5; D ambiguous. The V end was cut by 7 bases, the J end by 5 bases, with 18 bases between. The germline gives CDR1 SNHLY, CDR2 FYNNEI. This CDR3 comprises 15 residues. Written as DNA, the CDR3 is TGTGCCAGCACGTCACAGAACTACGGGGATCAGCCCCAGCATTTT. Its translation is CASTSQNYGDQPQHF.